These 30 T cell receptor beta chains were sequenced from one sample in a study of shared clonotypes between healthy human individuals. Repertoires were generated with immunoSEQ multiplex PCR, while TCRdb's copy carries only in-frame clones and drops some. The sample lists over a million clones, about 80% occurring once. The sequenced material came from memory CD4+ T cells from PBMCs. The subset is: CD45RA-negative fraction. The receptors derive from a man aged 18 to 29 in good health. Some clones in this sample may be carry-over from other donors' samples.

The CDR3 coding sequence is TGTGCCAGCAGCCTCTATCCCGCGCAGGTGCCTGGGGCCAACGTCCTGACTTTC. This gives the protein CASSLYPAQVPGANVLTF. The chain carries TRBV7-3 and TRBJ2-6; D call uncertain. The CDR3 extends over 18 amino acids. The V end was cut by 5 bases, the J end by 2 bases, with 19 bases between. CDR1 SGHTA and CDR2 FQGTGA come from the germline V gene.

Of note for this clone: A much more abundant neighbour one base away suggests this may be a read error. Other nucleotide sequences from this sample produce the same CDR3. The chain is built from TRBV5-1 and TRBJ2-7, with D unclear. CDR1 is SGHRS and CDR2 is YFSETQ in the germline V gene. V was pared by 0 bases and J by 3 bases, with 4 bases between. This CDR3 is 12 amino acids long. CDR3 protein: CASSLDVYEQYF. The CDR3 DNA reads TGCGCCAGCAGCTTGGATGTCTACGAGCAGTACTTC.

The V gene is TRBV28, the J gene TRBJ1-5, with D perhaps TRBD1 (5 bases). The germline V and J ends were trimmed by 5 bases and 1 base, with 15 bases remaining between them. CDR1 is MDHEN and CDR2 is SYDVKM in the germline V gene. This CDR3 comprises 16 residues. CDR3 bases: TGTGCCAGCAGTCGACTTGGGGGAGTGAGCAATCAGCCCCAGCATTTT. Amino acids: CASSRLGGVSNQPQHF.

CDR3 DNA sequence: TGTGCCAGCACCCCTTCAGGACAGGGCGCGGGTACTGAAGCTTTCTTT. This codes for CASTPSGQGAGTEAFF. This chain uses TRBV28 with TRBJ1-1, with 8 positions matching TRBD1. Germline values: CDR1 MDHEN, CDR2 SYDVKM. The CDR3 consists of 16 residues. V was clipped by 7 bases and J by 5 bases; unmatched bases: 15.

This clone occurred once. The chain carries TRBV6-1 and TRBJ1-1; TRBD1 is a possible D gene (5 bases). The CDR3 contains 13 residues. Germline CDR1 is MNHNS and CDR2 is SASEGT. V lost 4 bases, J lost 7 bases, and 13 bases lay in between. The CDR3 spells CASSGGGASEAFF. The CDR3 nucleotides read TGTGCCAGCAGTGGGGGAGGGGCCAGTGAAGCTTTCTTT.

This clone was counted a single time. The chain recombines TRBV27 with TRBJ1-2; D call uncertain. The germline V gene encodes CDR1 MNHEY and CDR2 SMNVEV (reference sequence). Trimming left V 7 bases short and J 6 bases short, with 18 bases between. This CDR3 is built from 14 residues. CDR3 nucleotides: TGTGCCAGCACCTCGACGAGGGTGGGCCATGGCTACACCTTC. Amino acids: CASTSTRVGHGYTF.

On this clone: A read error is possible here, since a much larger clone lies one base away. The chain combines TRBV7-3 with TRBJ2-5; D unclear. Germline CDR1 SGHTA, CDR2 FQGTGA. V lost 5 bases, J lost 5 bases, and 9 bases lay in between. CDR3 length equals 12 residues. The CDR3 region has the DNA TGTGCCAGCAGCCCCAACCGGGAGACCCAGTACTTC. This translates into CASSPNRETQYF.

The genes are TRBV4-1 and TRBJ1-2, with TRBD1 as a possible D gene (5 bases). CDR1 is MGHRA and CDR2 is YSYEKL in the germline V gene. The ends were cut back, 1 base at V and 4 bases at J, with 7 bases in the middle. This CDR3 contains 13 residues. CDR3: CASSQAGSYGYTF. The CDR3 coding sequence is TGCGCCAGCAGCCAAGCAGGGTCCTATGGCTACACCTTC.

The V gene is TRBV7-3, the J gene TRBJ2-5; 8 bases are a match to TRBD1. CDR3 length: 15 residues. Trimming cost V 5 bases and J 5 bases; bases outside gene matches: 10. The germline gives CDR1 SGHTA, CDR2 FQGTGA. The CDR3: CASSAMTGEWETQYF. CDR3 sequence (DNA): TGTGCCAGCAGCGCTATGACAGGGGAATGGGAGACCCAGTACTTC.

The chain combines TRBV7-8 with TRBJ1-3; 8 bases line up with TRBD1. Trimming removed 5 bases from V and 5 bases from J; junction bases left unmatched: 8. Germline V gene data show CDR1 as SGHVS and CDR2 as FQNEAQ. The CDR3 is 15 residues long. CDR3 sequence reads: CASSPRRTGRNTIYF. Here the CDR3 DNA reads TGTGCCAGCAGCCCCCGCCGGACAGGGCGAAACACCATATATTTT.

Worth noting for this clone: The sample has other DNA sequences that encode this CDR3 too. The chain has TRBV2 and TRBJ2-1, with D uncertain. V was trimmed by 4 bases and J by 5 bases, leaving 3 bases between them. Germline-derived CDR1 and CDR2 are SNHLY and FYNNEI. The CDR3 totals 11 residues. CDR3 residues: CASSAHNEQFF. The DNA of the CDR3 is TGTGCCAGCAGTGCTCACAATGAGCAGTTCTTC.

The chain is built from TRBV28 and TRBJ2-7, with 9 bases matching TRBD2. The junction had 8 bases not matched to a gene; V was cut back by 2 bases and J by 3 bases. The CDR3 sequence is 16 residues long. Germline loops: CDR1 MDHEN, CDR2 SYDVKM. The CDR3 sequence is CASSLMGAGGIYEQYF. DNA of the CDR3: TGTGCCAGCAGTTTAATGGGCGCGGGGGGGATCTACGAGCAGTACTTC.

The chain links TRBV5-1 to TRBJ2-1, with 7 positions matching TRBD2. The V gene end was trimmed by 0 bases and the J gene end by 2 bases; junction bases not matched to a gene: 11. CDR3 length equals 18 residues. CDR1 is SGHRS and CDR2 is YFSETQ in the germline V gene. This chain's CDR3 is CASSLVSIPSGTYNEQFF. As DNA, the CDR3 is TGCGCCAGCAGCTTGGTCAGTATACCTAGCGGAACCTACAATGAGCAGTTCTTC.

V and J are TRBV9 and TRBJ2-7, with TRBD1 matching over 9 bases. The CDR3 covers 18 residues. Germline CDR1 and CDR2: SGDLS and YYNGEE. Unmatched junction bases numbered 18, after V lost 4 bases and J lost 4 bases. The CDR3 coding sequence is TGTGCCAGCAGCCCTCAACAGGGGGCTATGGGTTTTATTTACGAGCAGTACTTC. Translation gives CASSPQQGAMGFIYEQYF.

This clone was detected only once. V gene TRBV7-3 combines with J gene TRBJ2-3; 12 positions match TRBD2. Looked up from germline, CDR1 is SGHTA and CDR2 is FQGTGA. Losses at the gene ends were 5 bases for V and 6 bases for J; bases not matched to a gene: 6. The CDR3 has 15 residues. For the CDR3, the DNA is TGTGCCAGCAGCCCACTAGCGGGGGGCAGGGATACGCAGTATTTT. The encoded protein is CASSPLAGGRDTQYF.

This clone was recorded a few times. The chain's CDR3 is CASSLLAIGELFF. The CDR3 nucleotides read TGCGCCAGCAGCTTACTAGCGATCGGGGAGCTGTTTTTT. The V gene is TRBV5-1, the J gene TRBJ2-2; 7 bases are a match to TRBD2. Germline V CDR1 and CDR2: SGHRS, YFSETQ. V dropped 2 bases and J dropped 7; count of bases not matched to a gene: 2. CDR3 length: 13 amino acids.

This clone appeared a few times. The rearrangement joins TRBV2 to TRBJ1-5; D unresolved. This CDR3 is built from 12 residues. Germline CDR1 reads SNHLY; CDR2 reads FYNNEI. Trimming pared 0 bases from V and 12 bases from J, leaving 9 bases between. CDR3 bases: TGTGCCAGCAGTGAAGCGCGAGAACACCAGCATTTT. This sequence encodes CASSEAREHQHF.

J is TRBJ1-2 and V is TRBV5-5; D perhaps matches TRBD1 (5 bases). Germline values: CDR1 SGHKS, CDR2 YYEKEE (reference sequence). The CDR3 runs to 16 residues. V gave up 1 base and J gave up 4 bases, with 17 bases separating them. CDR3 nucleotides: TGTGCCAGCAGCTTGAGTCTCCGGGGGTTCGGCTATGGCTACACCTTC. This gives the protein CASSLSLRGFGYGYTF. Combining the CDR3 with reference TRBV5-5 and TRBJ1-2 gives the whole variable domain DAGVTQSPTHLIKTRGQQVTLRCSPISGHKSVSWYQQVLGQGPQFIFQYYEKEERGRGNFPDRFSARQFPNYSSELNVNALLLGDSALYLCASSLSLRGFGYGYTFGSGTRLTVV.

This clone was observed a single time. The rearrangement links TRBV5-1 to TRBJ1-4, with 7 bases identical to TRBD1. The CDR3 has 17 residues. The trim removed 5 bases at V and 0 bases at J, leaving 10 bases unmatched. The germline CDR1 and CDR2 sequences are SGHRS and YFSETQ. Here the CDR3 DNA reads TGCGCCAGCAGAGGACACCCCGGGACAGCAACTAATGAAAAACTGTTTTTT. Translation gives CASRGHPGTATNEKLFF.

The chain combines TRBV5-8 with TRBJ2-7; TRBD1 matches 8 bases. The V and J ends lost 4 bases and 3 bases, in that order; junction bases with no gene match: 6. Germline CDR1 SGHTS, CDR2 YDEGEE. This CDR3 has 14 residues. CDR3 DNA sequence: TGTGCCAGCAGCCCAGGGGGCGCGGACTACGAGCAGTACTTC. It yields the protein CASSPGGADYEQYF.

This clone has a single count. The genes are TRBV7-9 and TRBJ2-7; D may match TRBD1 or TRBD2 (7 bases each). Germline lookup yields CDR1 SEHNR and CDR2 FQNEAQ (reference sequence). Trimming removed 5 bases at V and 7 bases at J, with 24 bases between. The CDR3 length is 16 residues. CDR3 DNA sequence: TGTGCCAGCAGCCCCCGGGTGGGAGGGGGCGCGGGAGAGCAGTACTTC. Its translation: CASSPRVGGGAGEQYF.

The CDR3 sequence: CASSGYGTGSVYEQYF. CDR3 DNA sequence: TGTGCCAGCAGTGGATATGGGACGGGCTCGGTCTACGAGCAGTACTTC. The rearrangement links TRBV6-1 to TRBJ2-7; either TRBD1 or TRBD2 may supply D (5 bases each). This CDR3 has 16 amino acids. V lost 4 bases to trimming and J lost 3 bases, with 19 bases between them. Germline values: CDR1 MNHNS, CDR2 SASEGT.

The table lists this clone with a few counts. The chain recombines TRBV25-1 with TRBJ2-7; 9 positions agree with TRBD2. This CDR3 contains 13 residues. V shed 1 base, J shed 6 bases, and the junction held 1 base outside the gene matches. Germline loops: CDR1 MGHDK, CDR2 SYGVNS. Here the CDR3 reads CASSELRGGEQYF. CDR3 in DNA: TGTGCCAGCAGTGAATTGCGGGGGGGCGAGCAGTACTTC.

The chain links TRBV4-3 to TRBJ2-1, with D uncertain. This CDR3 has 16 amino acids. Looked up from germline, CDR1 is LGHNA and CDR2 is YSLEER. Trimming shortened V by 1 base and J by 6 bases, and 16 bases separated the two germline ends. The CDR3 DNA sequence: TGCGCCAGCAGCCAAGCCCCGTCCCTAGAAGGCAATGAGCAGTTCTTC. Protein: CASSQAPSLEGNEQFF.

V gene TRBV7-6 combines with J gene TRBJ2-5; D not certain. Germline CDR1 SGHVS, CDR2 FNYEAQ. The CDR3 loop spans 12 amino acids. V lost 4 bases and J lost 2, with 5 bases in between. As DNA, the CDR3 is TGTGCCAGCAGCTCTACACAAGAGACCCAGTACTTC. It specifies CASSSTQETQYF.

This chain connects TRBV7-8 to TRBJ2-1, with D unresolved. V was pared by 5 bases and J by 0 bases, with 20 bases between. This CDR3 is 18 amino acids long. CDR1 SGHVS and CDR2 FQNEAQ come from the germline V gene. CDR3: CASSPRGPIPSSYNEQFF. CDR3 in DNA: TGTGCCAGCAGCCCCAGAGGTCCCATCCCGAGCTCCTACAATGAGCAGTTCTTC.

This chain links TRBV11-2 with TRBJ1-1; 7 nucleotides align to TRBD1. V lost 6 bases and J lost 7; bases outside the gene matches: 8. Germline assignment: CDR1 SGHAT and CDR2 FQNNGV. CDR3 size: 13 residues. The CDR3 DNA sequence: TGTGCCAGCAGAATGGACAGGACATATGAAGCTTTCTTT. Residues: CASRMDRTYEAFF.

On this clone itself: A clone one base away is much larger, so this may be a read error. Because it lacks the conserved phenylalanine or tryptophan at the end, this CDR3 is likely a read error. The chain carries TRBV30 and TRBJ1-2; D call uncertain. V lost 1 base and J lost 3, with 9 bases in between. The CDR3 extends over 13 amino acids. Germline V gene data show CDR1 as GTSNPN and CDR2 as SVGIG (reference sequence). The CDR3 protein is CAWSEMTHYGYTS. The CDR3 DNA follows: TGTGCCTGGAGTGAGATGACTCACTATGGCTACACCTCC.

J is TRBJ2-1 and V is TRBV7-2; TRBD2 aligns across 8 bases. Germline lookup yields CDR1 SGHTA and CDR2 FQGNSA. Trimming removed 7 bases from V and 1 base from J; junction bases left unmatched: 9. The CDR3 spans 16 residues. The CDR3 DNA follows: TGTGCCAGCACCGTAGCCGGGACTAGGTCCTACAATGAGCAGTTCTTC. Translation gives CASTVAGTRSYNEQFF.

This chain links TRBV19 with TRBJ2-1; D perhaps matches TRBD1 (6 bases). This CDR3 comprises 15 residues. Germline V gene sequence: CDR1 LNHDA, CDR2 SQIVND (reference sequence). V lost 0 bases to trimming and J lost 7 bases, with 13 bases between them. In nucleotides, the CDR3 is TGTGCCAGTAGTATAGATCGGCAGGGGAGAAATGAGCAGTTCTTC. This encodes CASSIDRQGRNEQFF.